The clone carrying this T cell receptor beta chain was counted at least ten times. Its antigen is still unknown. The CDR3 has 14 amino acids. V was clipped by 2 bases and J by 7 bases, with 14 bases between them. CDR1 is MNHEY and CDR2 is SVGAGI in the germline V gene. The data belong to a study of T cell repertoires in cytomegalovirus infection. For the study at large: Well-studied HLA-B-restricted CMV epitopes were used in the study alongside recently identified HLA-C-restricted ones.

TCRdb itself ran the reads through MiXCR, one entry per CDR3 protein. The data contain under 130,000 distinct CDR3 sequences, 35% to 50% of them singletons. Here the sequenced sample was CD8+ T cells from cultured PBMCs, taken from culture after CMV antigen stimulation. This TCR was recovered from a human donor in good health (CMV status not recorded). Some clones in this sample may be carry-over from other donors' samples. The gene calls are TRBV6-5 and TRBJ1-1, with no clear D. CDR3 in amino acids: CASSYGVGYDEAFF. The CDR3, as DNA: TGTGCCAGCAGTTACGGGGTTGGATACGATGAAGCTTTCTTT.